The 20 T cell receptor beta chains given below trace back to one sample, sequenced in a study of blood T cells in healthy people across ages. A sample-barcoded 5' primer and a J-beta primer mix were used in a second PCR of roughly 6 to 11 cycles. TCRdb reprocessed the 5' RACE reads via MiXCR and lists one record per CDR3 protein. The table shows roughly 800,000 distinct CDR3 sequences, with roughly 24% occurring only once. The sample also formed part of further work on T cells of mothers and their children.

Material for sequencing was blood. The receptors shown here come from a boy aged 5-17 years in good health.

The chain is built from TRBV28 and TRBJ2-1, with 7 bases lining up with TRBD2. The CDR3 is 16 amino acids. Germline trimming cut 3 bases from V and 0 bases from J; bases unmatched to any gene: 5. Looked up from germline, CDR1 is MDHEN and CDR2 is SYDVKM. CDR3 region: CASSLFAGVSYNEQFF. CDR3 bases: TGTGCCAGCAGTTTGTTTGCGGGGGTCTCCTACAATGAGCAGTTCTTC. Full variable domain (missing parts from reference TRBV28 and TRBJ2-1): DVKVTQSSRYLVKRTGEKVFLECVQDMDHENMFWYRQDPGLGLRLIYFSYDVKMKEKGDIPEGYSVSREKKERFSLILESASTNQTSMYLCASSLFAGVSYNEQFFGPGTRLTVL.

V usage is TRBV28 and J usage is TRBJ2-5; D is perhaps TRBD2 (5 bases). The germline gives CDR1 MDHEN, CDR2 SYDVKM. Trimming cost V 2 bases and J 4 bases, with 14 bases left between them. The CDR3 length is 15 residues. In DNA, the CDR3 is TGTGCCAGCAGTTTAGTCCTAGCCGAAGGAGAGACCCAGTACTTC. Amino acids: CASSLVLAEGETQYF.

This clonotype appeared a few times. CDR3 sequence: CASSQDLQRGSGELFF. CDR3 coding DNA: TGTGCCAGCAGCCAAGATCTTCAGCGGGGGTCCGGGGAGCTGTTTTTT. V usage is TRBV4-2 and J usage is TRBJ2-2; 8 bases fit TRBD2. Trimming took 0 bases from V and 6 from J; bases not matched to a gene: 6. This CDR3 contains 16 residues. CDR1 LGHNA and CDR2 YNFKEQ come from the germline V gene.

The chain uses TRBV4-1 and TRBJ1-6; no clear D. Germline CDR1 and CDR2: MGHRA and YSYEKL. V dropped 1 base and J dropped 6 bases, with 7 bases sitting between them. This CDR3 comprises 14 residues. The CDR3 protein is CASSQGNFNSPLHF. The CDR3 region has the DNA TGCGCCAGCAGCCAAGGCAATTTTAATTCACCCCTCCACTTT.

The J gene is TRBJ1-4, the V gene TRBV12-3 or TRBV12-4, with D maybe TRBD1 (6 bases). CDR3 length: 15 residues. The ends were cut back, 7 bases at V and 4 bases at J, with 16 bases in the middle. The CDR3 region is CASTRGGADNEKLFF. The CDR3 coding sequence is TGTGCCAGCACCCGGGGGGGGGCAGATAATGAAAAACTGTTTTTT.

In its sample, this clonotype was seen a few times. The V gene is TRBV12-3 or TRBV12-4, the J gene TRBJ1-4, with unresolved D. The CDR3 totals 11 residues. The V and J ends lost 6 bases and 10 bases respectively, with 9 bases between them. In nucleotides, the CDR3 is TGTGCCAGCAGCCTGGGTGGAAAACTGTTTTTT. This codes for CASSLGGKLFF.

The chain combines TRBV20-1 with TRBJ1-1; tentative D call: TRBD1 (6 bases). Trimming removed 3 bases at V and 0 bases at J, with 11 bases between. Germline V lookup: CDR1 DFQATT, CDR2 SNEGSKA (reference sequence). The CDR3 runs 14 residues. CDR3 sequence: CSASWQGLNTEAFF. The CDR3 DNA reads TGCAGTGCTAGTTGGCAGGGGTTGAACACTGAAGCTTTCTTT.

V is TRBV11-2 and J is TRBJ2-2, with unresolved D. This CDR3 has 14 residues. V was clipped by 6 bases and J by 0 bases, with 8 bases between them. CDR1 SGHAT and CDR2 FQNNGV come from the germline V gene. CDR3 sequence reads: CASSQHSNTGELFF. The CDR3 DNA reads TGTGCCAGCAGTCAACACTCGAACACCGGGGAGCTGTTTTTT.

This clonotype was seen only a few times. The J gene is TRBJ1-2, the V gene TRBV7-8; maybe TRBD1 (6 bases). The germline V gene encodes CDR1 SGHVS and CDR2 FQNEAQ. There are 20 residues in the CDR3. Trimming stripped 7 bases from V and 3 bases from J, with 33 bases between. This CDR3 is CASKRGRVAQQGPGDYGYTF. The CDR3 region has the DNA TGTGCCAGCAAGAGGGGAAGAGTAGCACAGCAGGGGCCTGGGGACTATGGCTACACCTTC.

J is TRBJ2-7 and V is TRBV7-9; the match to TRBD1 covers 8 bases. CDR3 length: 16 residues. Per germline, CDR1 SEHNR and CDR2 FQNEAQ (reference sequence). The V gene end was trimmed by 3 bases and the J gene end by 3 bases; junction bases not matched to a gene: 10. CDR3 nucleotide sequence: TGTGCCAGCAGCTTGATGGTAAGGACAGGGAGCTACGAGCAGTACTTC. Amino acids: CASSLMVRTGSYEQYF.

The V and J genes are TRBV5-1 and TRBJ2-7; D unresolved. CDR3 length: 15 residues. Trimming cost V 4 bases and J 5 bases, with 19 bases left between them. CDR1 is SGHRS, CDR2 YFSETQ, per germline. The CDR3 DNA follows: TGCGCCAGCAGCCGTGACCCCTCGACCACCAACGAGCAGTACTTC. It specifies CASSRDPSTTNEQYF.

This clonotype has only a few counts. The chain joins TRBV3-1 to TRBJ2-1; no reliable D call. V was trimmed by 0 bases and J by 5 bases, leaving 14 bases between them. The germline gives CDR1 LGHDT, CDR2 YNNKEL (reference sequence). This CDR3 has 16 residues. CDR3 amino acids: CASSQDLPVRHNEQFF. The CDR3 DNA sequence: TGTGCCAGCAGCCAAGATCTCCCTGTTCGGCACAATGAGCAGTTCTTC.

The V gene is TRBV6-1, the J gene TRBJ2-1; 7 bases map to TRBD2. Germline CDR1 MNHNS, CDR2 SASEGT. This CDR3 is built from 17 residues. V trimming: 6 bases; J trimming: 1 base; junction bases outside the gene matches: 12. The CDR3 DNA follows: TGTGCCAGCAGCCCCGGGCCTTTGGGAGGGTCCTACAATGAGCAGTTCTTC. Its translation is CASSPGPLGGSYNEQFF.

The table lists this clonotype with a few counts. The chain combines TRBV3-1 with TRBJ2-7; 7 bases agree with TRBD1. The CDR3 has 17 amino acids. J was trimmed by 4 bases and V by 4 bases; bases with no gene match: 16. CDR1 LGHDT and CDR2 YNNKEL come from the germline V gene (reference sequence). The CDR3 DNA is TGTGCCAGCAGCCCTCCACAGGGGCCCCTGTCCCGATACGAGCAGTACTTC. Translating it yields CASSPPQGPLSRYEQYF.

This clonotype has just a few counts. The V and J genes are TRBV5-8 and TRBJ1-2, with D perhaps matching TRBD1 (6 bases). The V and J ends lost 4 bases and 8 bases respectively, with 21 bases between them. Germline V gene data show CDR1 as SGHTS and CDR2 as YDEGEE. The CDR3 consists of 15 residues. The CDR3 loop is CASSREWRGGGGYTF. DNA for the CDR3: TGTGCCAGCAGCAGGGAATGGAGGGGGGGCGGCGGCTACACCTTC.

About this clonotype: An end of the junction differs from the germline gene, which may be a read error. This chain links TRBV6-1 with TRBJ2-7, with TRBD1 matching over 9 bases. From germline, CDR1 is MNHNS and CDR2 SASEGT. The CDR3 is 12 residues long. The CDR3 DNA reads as TGTGCCTGCAGACGGACAGGGGACGAGCAGTACTTC. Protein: CACRRTGDEQYF.

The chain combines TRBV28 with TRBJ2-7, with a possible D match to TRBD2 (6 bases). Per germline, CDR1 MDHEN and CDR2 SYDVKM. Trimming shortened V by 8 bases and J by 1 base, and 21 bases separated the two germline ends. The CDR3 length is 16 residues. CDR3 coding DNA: TGTGCCAGCGGACCCGCGGGGTCACCTTATTCCTACGAGCAGTACTTC. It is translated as CASGPAGSPYSYEQYF. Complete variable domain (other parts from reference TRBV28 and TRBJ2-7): DVKVTQSSRYLVKRTGEKVFLECVQDMDHENMFWYRQDPGLGLRLIYFSYDVKMKEKGDIPEGYSVSREKKERFSLILESASTNQTSMYLCASGPAGSPYSYEQYFGPGTRLTVT.

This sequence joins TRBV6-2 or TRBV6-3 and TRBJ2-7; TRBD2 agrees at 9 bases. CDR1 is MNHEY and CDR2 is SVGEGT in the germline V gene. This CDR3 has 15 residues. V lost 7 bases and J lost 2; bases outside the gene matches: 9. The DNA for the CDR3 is TGTGCCAGCACCGTGTTAGCGGGGGCCACCTACGAGCAGTACTTC. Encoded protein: CASTVLAGATYEQYF.

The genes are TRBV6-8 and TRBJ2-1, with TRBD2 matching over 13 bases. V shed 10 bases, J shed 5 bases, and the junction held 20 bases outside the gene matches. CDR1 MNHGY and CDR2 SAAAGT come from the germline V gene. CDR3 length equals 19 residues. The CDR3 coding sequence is TGTGCCAACCCCCAAAGCCCGGGACTAGCGGGAAAAAGGGACAATGAGCAGTTCTTC. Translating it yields CANPQSPGLAGKRDNEQFF.

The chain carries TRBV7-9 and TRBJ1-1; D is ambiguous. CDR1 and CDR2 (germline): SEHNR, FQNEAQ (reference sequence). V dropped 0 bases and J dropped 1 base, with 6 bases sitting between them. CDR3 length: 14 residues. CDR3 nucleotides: TGTGCCAGCAGCTTAGCGCGCGAGAACACTGAAGCTTTCTTT. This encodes CASSLARENTEAFF.